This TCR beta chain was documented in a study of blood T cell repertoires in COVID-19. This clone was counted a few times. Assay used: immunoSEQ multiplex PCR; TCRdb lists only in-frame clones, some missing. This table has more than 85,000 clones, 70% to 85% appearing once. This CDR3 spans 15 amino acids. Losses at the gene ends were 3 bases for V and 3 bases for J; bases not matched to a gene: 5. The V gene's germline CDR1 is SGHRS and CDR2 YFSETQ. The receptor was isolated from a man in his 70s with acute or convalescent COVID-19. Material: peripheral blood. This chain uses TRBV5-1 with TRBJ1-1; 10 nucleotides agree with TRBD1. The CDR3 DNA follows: TGCGCCAGCAGCTGGGGGACAGGGGTATACACTGAAGCTTTCTTT. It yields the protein CASSWGTGVYTEAFF.